The present TCR beta chain was sequenced within a study of graft-versus-host responses after intestinal transplantation. Study-level information: Transplantation in recipients was multivisceral, liver-intestinal, or isolated intestinal. Recipients uniformly received anti-thymocyte globulin induction, followed by tacrolimus and steroids for 2 to 4 years. Overall study results and limits: After transplant, early declines in HvG clones were associated with peak levels of circulating GvH clones. GvH clonotypes were identified within recipient marrow, with a subset emerging first in ileum or blood.

Comment on this clone: The target antigen is unknown.

Sequenced by immunoSEQ multiplex PCR; TCRdb stores in-frame clones only, minus some. The sample carries 85,000 to 130,000 clones, roughly 87% recorded once. V was trimmed by 4 bases and J by 0 bases, leaving 11 bases between them. The CDR3 length is 15 residues. Germline V gives CDR1 SGHRS, CDR2 YFSETQ. This specimen consisted of unstimulated CD4+ T cells sorted from spleen or lymph node cells, obtained before intestinal transplant. The rearrangement links TRBV5-1 to TRBJ1-3; D is unresolved. This TCR derives from a human donor who received an intestinal transplant. The CDR3 nucleotides read TGCGCCAGCAGCCCCCGAGAGGTCTCTGGAAACACCATATATTTT. Protein: CASSPREVSGNTIYF. Full variable domain (remainder filled in from reference TRBV5-1 and TRBJ1-3): KAGVTQTPRYLIKTRGQQVTLSCSPISGHRSVSWYQQTPGQGLQFLFEYFSETQRNKGNFPGRFSGRQFSNSRSEMNVSTLELGDSALYLCASSPREVSGNTIYFGEGSWLTVV.